This T cell receptor beta chain was sequenced during a study of Ad26.COV2.S vaccination and SARS-CoV-2 variants. Study-level findings and limits: Vaccine recipients surpassed placebo recipients in spike-specific TCR breadth.

Noted treatment: about 20 received Ad26.COV2.S at low or high dose, single or two shots; 5 received placebo; per-sample allocation not given. After the first vaccine or placebo injection, samples were drawn on day 63. The repertoire was sequenced with immunoSEQ multiplex PCR; TCRdb's copy has only in-frame clones and lacks some. The sample shows around 380,000 clones, approximately 86% of them seen only once. This clone was seen a handful of times. Its matching antigen is unknown. V lost 4 bases and J lost 3; bases outside the gene matches: 2. Per the germline V gene, CDR1 is SEHNR and CDR2 is FQNEAQ (reference sequence). The CDR3 is made up of 14 amino acids.

The starting material was peripheral blood, obtained in a trial of Ad26.COV2.S vaccine versus placebo. The rearrangement joins TRBV7-9 to TRBJ2-7; TRBD2 aligns across 11 bases. This receptor was identified in a person between 18 and 60 years old who received the Ad26.COV2.S COVID-19 vaccine or a placebo. DNA of the CDR3: TGTGCCAGCAGCTCCCTAGCGGGGGGCTACGAGCAGTACTTC. It encodes CASSSLAGGYEQYF.